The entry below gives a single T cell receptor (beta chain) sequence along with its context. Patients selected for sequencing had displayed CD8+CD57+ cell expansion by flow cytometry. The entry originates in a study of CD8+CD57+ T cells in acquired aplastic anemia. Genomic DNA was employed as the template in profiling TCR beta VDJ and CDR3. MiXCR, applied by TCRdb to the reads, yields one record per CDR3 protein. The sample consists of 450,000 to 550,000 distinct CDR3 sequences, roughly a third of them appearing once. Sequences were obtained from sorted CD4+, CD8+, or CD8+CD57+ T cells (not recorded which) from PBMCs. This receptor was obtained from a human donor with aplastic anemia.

The CDR3 nucleotides read TGTGCCAGCAGCGTAGGTCCGGGGGGGACAATGAACACTGAAGCTTTCTTT. Encoded protein: CASSVGPGGTMNTEAFF. The rearrangement joins TRBV9 to TRBJ1-1, with a possible D match to TRBD1 (6 bases). V shed 0 bases and J shed 0 bases, with 15 bases lying between them. CDR1 and CDR2 (germline): SGDLS, YYNGEE. The CDR3 extends over 17 amino acids.